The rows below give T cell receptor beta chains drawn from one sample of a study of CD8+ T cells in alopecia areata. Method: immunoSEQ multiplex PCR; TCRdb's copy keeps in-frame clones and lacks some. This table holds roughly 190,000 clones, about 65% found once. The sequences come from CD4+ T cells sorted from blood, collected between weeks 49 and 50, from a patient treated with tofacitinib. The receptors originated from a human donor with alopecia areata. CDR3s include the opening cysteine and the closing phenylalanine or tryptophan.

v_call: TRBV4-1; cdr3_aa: CASSQVIGETQYF
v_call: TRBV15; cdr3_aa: CATSRTGTGVRSLDEQYF
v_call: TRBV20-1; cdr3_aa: CSARARETQYF
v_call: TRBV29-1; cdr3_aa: CSVVAGGTDTQYF
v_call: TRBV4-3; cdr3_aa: CASSQDSGPLHQETQYF
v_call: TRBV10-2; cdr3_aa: CASSDYGGPGGEQFF
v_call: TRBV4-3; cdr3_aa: CASSRRVNTEAFF
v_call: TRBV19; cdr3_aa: CASSMGQGASEKLFF
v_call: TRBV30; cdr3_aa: CAWDGNGYTF
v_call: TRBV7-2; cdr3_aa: CASSLAGGETQYF
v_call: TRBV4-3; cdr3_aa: CASSQDRVGRASFYGYTF
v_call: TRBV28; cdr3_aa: CASSSRTGNQETRYF
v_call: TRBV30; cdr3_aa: CAWSVRGGGANYGYTF
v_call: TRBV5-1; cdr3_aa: CASSLKQGEETQYF
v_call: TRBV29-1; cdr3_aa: CSGGDSSYEQYF
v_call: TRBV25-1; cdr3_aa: CASSGANVLTF
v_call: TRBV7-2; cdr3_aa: CASSLSLTAQETQYF
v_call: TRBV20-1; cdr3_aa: CSARDLDTQYF
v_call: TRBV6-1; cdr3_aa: CASLLEGSPLHF
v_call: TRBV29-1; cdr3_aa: CSVTYIFTGELFF
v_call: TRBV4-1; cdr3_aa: CASSQAGFPLHF
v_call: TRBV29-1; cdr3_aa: CSVGVRTVSYEQYF
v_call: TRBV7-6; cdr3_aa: CASSPAPQRGVSNEQFF
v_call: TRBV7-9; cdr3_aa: CASRKTAGGTGGTEAFF
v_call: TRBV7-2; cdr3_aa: CASSQRQLAKNIQYF
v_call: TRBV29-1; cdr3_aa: CSVDGQGSEKLFF
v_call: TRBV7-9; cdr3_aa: CASSFSGGEQFF
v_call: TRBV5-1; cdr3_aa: CASSLEALREETQYF
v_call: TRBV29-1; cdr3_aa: CSVDWGITRTYEQYF
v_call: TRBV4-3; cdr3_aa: CASSQNDRGPNYGYTF
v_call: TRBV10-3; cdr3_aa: CAISESDSPGETQYF
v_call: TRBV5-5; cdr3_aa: CASSLAGTGANVLTF
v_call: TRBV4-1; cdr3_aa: CASSSWEAGANVLTF
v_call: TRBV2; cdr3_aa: CASRQLVSKNIQYF
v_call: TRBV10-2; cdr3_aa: CASSGYPRETQYF
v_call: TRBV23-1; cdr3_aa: CASSHATANYGYTF
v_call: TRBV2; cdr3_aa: CASSEVPAGLNTEAFF
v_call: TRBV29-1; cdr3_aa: CSVDQGVTTDTQYF
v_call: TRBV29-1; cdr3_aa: CSVLKTALANTEAFF
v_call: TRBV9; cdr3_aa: CASSVAGRSLPARRGYTF
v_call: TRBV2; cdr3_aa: CASSEARGSTEAFF
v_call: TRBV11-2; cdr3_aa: CASSSPLYNEQFF
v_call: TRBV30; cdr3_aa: CAWWRSSNYGYTF
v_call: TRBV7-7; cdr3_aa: CASSLGRGQSADTQYF
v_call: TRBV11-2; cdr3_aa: CASSLYSGGTDTQYF